This T cell receptor beta chain derives from a study of T-cell memory formation after mild COVID-19. The overall study: TCR clustering was largely donor specific.

This CDR3 has 17 amino acids. Trimming removed 0 bases from V and 5 bases from J, with 19 bases in between. Germline loops: CDR1 MNHEY, CDR2 SVGAGI. In the case of this clonotype: The target antigen is unknown.

TCR alpha and TCR beta cDNA libraries carrying sample barcodes and UMIs were produced by 5'RACE using constant-segment primers. TCRdb redid the calling of the 5' RACE reads with MiXCR, one entry per CDR3 protein. In the table there are 400,000 to 450,000 distinct CDR3 sequences, 18% of which are singletons. Overall study findings and caveats: Pre-infection memory harbored some responding clones, suggesting cross-reactive memory joined.

This chain connects TRBV6-5 to TRBJ1-1; D perhaps matches TRBD1 (5 bases). The sequenced sample consisted of PBMCs or a T cell subset sorted from them (not recorded which). The TCR comes from a man in his late teens or twenties who had mild COVID-19 (a few samples of this study predate the infection). Cell type and time point are not known. CDR3 amino acids: CASSYSTLGPTGTEAFF. As DNA, the CDR3 is TGTGCCAGCAGTTACTCTACTTTGGGACCTACTGGGACTGAAGCTTTCTTT.